The 11 T cell receptor beta chains below come from one sample, sequenced in a study of CD8+CD57+ T cells in acquired aplastic anemia. Patients sequenced had flow cytometry evidence of CD8+CD57+ cell expansion. Profiles of TCR beta VDJ and CDR3 were generated from a genomic DNA template. One entry per CDR3 protein, called by TCRdb with MiXCR from the reads. The repertoire includes under 350,000 distinct CDR3 sequences, under 60% of them detected once, and 1.3% sits in the top ten. Sequencing was performed on sorted CD4+, CD8+, or CD8+CD57+ T cells (not recorded which) from PBMCs. All receptors derive from a human donor with aplastic anemia.

The chain is built from TRBV9 and TRBJ2-3, with TRBD2 identical over 15 bases. Germline CDR1 and CDR2: SGDLS and YYNGEE. The J segment lost 4 bases and the V segment lost 3 bases, leaving 9 bases of the junction unmatched. The CDR3 has 18 residues. CDR3 amino acids: CASSGGLAGGPGADTQYF. The CDR3 DNA reads TGTGCCAGCAGCGGCGGACTAGCGGGAGGGCCCGGCGCAGATACGCAGTATTTT.

This sequence joins TRBV7-9 and TRBJ1-2; D uncertain. CDR3 length: 13 residues. Germline CDR1 and CDR2: SEHNR and FQNEAQ (reference sequence). V shed 2 bases and J shed 5 bases, with 9 bases lying between them. In nucleotides, the CDR3 is TGTGCCAGCAGCTTAACCGAGAAGTATGGCTACACCTTC. Translated, it gives CASSLTEKYGYTF.

V is TRBV5-1 and J is TRBJ2-3, with 9 bases aligning to TRBD2. CDR3 length: 16 residues. The germline gives CDR1 SGHRS, CDR2 YFSETQ. The V segment lost 3 bases and the J segment 2 bases; nucleotides outside the gene matches: 7. The CDR3 nucleotides read TGCGCCAGCAGCTACGAGGCTAGCGGGATCACAGATACGCAGTATTTT. Translating it yields CASSYEASGITDTQYF.

The rearrangement links TRBV5-1 to TRBJ1-2; the D is unclear. The CDR3 is made up of 12 amino acids. Per germline, CDR1 SGHRS and CDR2 YFSETQ. V lost 7 bases and J 1 base, leaving 8 bases between the germline ends. The CDR3 sequence is CASWSGNYGYTF. The CDR3 DNA reads TGCGCCAGCTGGTCGGGTAACTATGGCTACACCTTC.

This clonotype appeared a few times. This chain connects TRBV7-2 to TRBJ2-2; the D is unclear. Germline CDR1 SGHTA, CDR2 FQGNSA. Between the trimmed V and J ends, which lost 1 base and 0 bases, there was a span of 6 bases. CDR3 length: 15 amino acids. CDR3: CASSLDGANTGELFF. CDR3 DNA sequence: TGTGCCAGCAGCTTAGATGGGGCGAACACCGGGGAGCTGTTTTTT.

With regard to this clonotype: This sequence may be a read error, since a much larger clone differs from it by one base. V and J are TRBV12-3 or TRBV12-4 and TRBJ2-3; 8 bases align to TRBD1. Trimming cost V 9 bases and J 0 bases; bases outside gene matches: 14. The CDR3 has 17 amino acids. CDR3 sequence: CARRGQADISSTDTQYF. For the CDR3, the DNA is TGTGCCAGAAGGGGACAGGCTGATATATCTAGCACAGATACGCAGTATTTT.

The chain couples TRBV6-4 to TRBJ2-2; tentative D call: TRBD1 (7 bases). Trimming pared 5 bases from V and 3 bases from J, leaving 10 bases between. Germline V gene data show CDR1 as MRHNA and CDR2 as SNTAGT. The length of the CDR3 is 14 residues. The CDR3 DNA is TGTGCCAGCAGTCAGGGGGAGGACACCGGGGAGCTGTTTTTT. Amino acids: CASSQGEDTGELFF.

The chain combines TRBV29-1 with TRBJ2-4; 10 bases agree with TRBD2. V was pared by 0 bases and J by 5 bases, with 4 bases of the junction left unmatched. This CDR3 contains 15 residues. Germline CDR1 and CDR2: SQVTM and ANQGSEA. The CDR3 region is CSVEDLLAGENIQYF. CDR3 sequence (DNA): TGCAGCGTTGAAGATCTGCTAGCGGGAGAAAACATTCAGTACTTC.

This clonotype was recorded many times. The V and J genes are TRBV12-3 or TRBV12-4 and TRBJ1-2, with D perhaps TRBD1 (6 bases). V gave up 8 bases and J gave up 5 bases, with 15 bases separating them. The CDR3 runs 13 residues. CDR3 nucleotide sequence: TGTGCCAGCGACCGTGGGGGCCGATATGGCTACACCTTC. Its protein is CASDRGGRYGYTF.

This clonotype appeared a single time. V and J are TRBV19 and TRBJ1-1; D unresolved. This CDR3 region has 13 residues. Germline assignment: CDR1 LNHDA and CDR2 SQIVND (reference sequence). The V and J ends lost 3 bases and 2 bases respectively, with 7 bases between them. DNA of the CDR3: TGTGCCAGTAGTATGGGGTACAACACTGAAGCTTTCTTT. Amino acid sequence: CASSMGYNTEAFF.

The sample holds many counts of this clonotype. The chain recombines TRBV6-1 with TRBJ2-5, with 7 bases identical to TRBD2. V dropped 11 bases and J dropped 2; count of bases not matched to a gene: 17. From germline, CDR1 is MNHNS and CDR2 SASEGT. The CDR3 runs 16 residues. This CDR3 reads CAGGEGILAPQETQYF. The CDR3 region has the DNA TGTGCCGGTGGGGAGGGGATCCTAGCGCCACAAGAGACCCAGTACTTC.